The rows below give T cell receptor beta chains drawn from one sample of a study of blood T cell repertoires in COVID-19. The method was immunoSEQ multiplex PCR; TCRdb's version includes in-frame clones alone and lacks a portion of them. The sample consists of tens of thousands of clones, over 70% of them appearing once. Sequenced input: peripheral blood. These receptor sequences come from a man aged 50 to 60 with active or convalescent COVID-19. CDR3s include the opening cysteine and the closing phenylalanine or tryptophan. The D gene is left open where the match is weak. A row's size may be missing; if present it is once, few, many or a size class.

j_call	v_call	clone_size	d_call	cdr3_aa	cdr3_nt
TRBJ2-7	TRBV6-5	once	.	CASLDREEFEQYF	TGTGCCAGCCTCGACAGGGAGGAATTCGAGCAGTACTTC
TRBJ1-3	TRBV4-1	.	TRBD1	CASSQVRGGTSGNTIYF	TGCGCCAGCAGCCAAGTTCGAGGGGGCACTTCTGGAAACACCATATATTTT
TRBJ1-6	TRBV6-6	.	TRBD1	CASSYSGQPVAPLHF	TGTGCCAGCAGTTACTCGGGACAGCCCGTGGCACCCCTCCACTTT
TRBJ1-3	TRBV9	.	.	CASSVGRGILSGNTIYF	TGTGCCAGCAGCGTAGGTCGGGGGATCCTCTCTGGAAACACCATATATTTT
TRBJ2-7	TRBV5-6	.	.	CASNGGYGSGEQYF	TGTGCCAGCAACGGAGGCTATGGGTCCGGCGAGCAGTACTTC
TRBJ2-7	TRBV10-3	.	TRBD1	CAVWTGEVYEQYF	TGTGCCGTATGGACAGGAGAAGTCTACGAGCAGTACTTC
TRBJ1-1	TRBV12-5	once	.	CASAPVGRLTEAFF	TGTGCTAGTGCTCCAGTGGGGCGACTGACTGAAGCTTTCTTT
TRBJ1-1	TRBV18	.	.	CASSPLPWGGSPDLTEAFF	TGTGCCAGCTCACCACTCCCTTGGGGGGGGTCACCTGATCTGACTGAAGCTTTCTTT
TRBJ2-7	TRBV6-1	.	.	CASSPSGVYEQYF	TGTGCCAGCAGCCCCTCGGGTGTCTACGAGCAGTACTTC
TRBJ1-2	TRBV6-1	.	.	CASSEEGGSGYTF	TGTGCCAGCAGTGAAGAGGGGGGGTCTGGCTACACCTTC
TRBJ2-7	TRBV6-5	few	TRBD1	CASREKQGARYEQYF	TGTGCCAGCAGAGAGAAACAGGGGGCGAGGTACGAGCAGTACTTC
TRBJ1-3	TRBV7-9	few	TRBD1	CASSLGQGAVAGNTIYF	TGTGCCAGCAGCTTGGGACAGGGGGCTGTTGCTGGAAACACCATATATTTT
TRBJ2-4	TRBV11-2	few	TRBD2	CASSPRGGDIQYF	TGTGCCAGCAGCCCCCGTGGGGGGGACATTCAGTACTTC
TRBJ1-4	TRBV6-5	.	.	CASSYSSPADEKLFF	TGTGCCAGCAGTTACTCTTCCCCGGCGGATGAAAAACTGTTTTTT
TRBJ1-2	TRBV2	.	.	CASSGEGGAGYTF	TGTGCCAGCAGTGGAGAGGGGGGGGCTGGCTACACCTTC
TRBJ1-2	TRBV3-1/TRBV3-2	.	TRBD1	CASSRTGSSGGYTF	TGTGCCAGCAGCCGGACAGGGTCAAGTGGAGGCTACACCTTC
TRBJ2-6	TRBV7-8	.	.	CASSLRGNRDTGANVLTF	TGTGCCAGCAGCTTAAGAGGGAACAGGGACACTGGGGCCAACGTCCTGACTTTC